The clone carrying this T cell receptor beta chain appeared once. TEMRA cells were enriched by FACS, while CD8+ and CD4+ T cells were obtained through a negative isolation that was performed magnetically. This sample is part of a study of CD8 T cells in Susac syndrome. With random hexamers, roughly 0.5 to 1 ug RNA was reverse transcribed. TCRdb re-called the immunoSEQ multiplex PCR reads with MiXCR, one entry per CDR3 protein. The data show some 450,000 distinct CDR3 sequences, more than 80% seen once. Germline V lookup: CDR1 SGHAT, CDR2 FQNNGV. This CDR3 comprises 13 residues. The V gene lost 5 bases and the J gene lost 4 bases, with 11 bases spanning the gap.

The clonotype was recovered from a human donor with multiple sclerosis. The rearrangement uses TRBV11-2 and TRBJ1-2; a possible D gene is TRBD1 (5 bases). The sequencing input was CD8+ T cells from PBMCs. In DNA, the CDR3 is TGTGCCAGCAGCCCGGGACCCTTCTATGGCTACACCTTC. Translated: CASSPGPFYGYTF.